This is a list of T cell receptor beta chains from one sample in a study of spatial heterogeneity in lung cancer. One entry per CDR3 protein, called by TCRdb with MiXCR from the 5' RACE reads. The top ten hold roughly 17% of the sample, which has about 120,000 distinct CDR3 sequences, 12% seen once. The input for sequencing was PBMCs, taken at follow-up. The receptors derive from a male donor with early-stage non-small cell lung cancer. The CDR3 runs from the conserved cysteine through the conserved F or W.

V gene: TRBV9
J gene: TRBJ2-2
CDR3 protein: CASSGGTANTGELFF

V gene: TRBV7-2
J gene: TRBJ1-3
CDR3 protein: CASSWGQGGMKGNTIYF

V gene: TRBV12-3/TRBV12-4
J gene: TRBJ1-6
CDR3 protein: CASSLGTALNSPLHF

V gene: TRBV24-1
J gene: TRBJ1-6
CDR3 protein: CATSDFGSPLHF

V gene: TRBV11-3
J gene: TRBJ1-2
CDR3 protein: CASSPGYANYGYTF

V gene: TRBV6-5
J gene: TRBJ1-2
CDR3 protein: CASSNVDPGQGGYGYTF

V gene: TRBV28
J gene: TRBJ1-4
CDR3 protein: CASGGTVGTNEKLFF

V gene: TRBV11-2
J gene: TRBJ2-1
CDR3 protein: CASSLGQGDRSLRF

V gene: TRBV12-3/TRBV12-4
J gene: TRBJ2-3
CDR3 protein: CASSSRGPATDTQYF

V gene: TRBV15
J gene: TRBJ1-2
CDR3 protein: CATRSRQSLRGTNYGYTF

V gene: TRBV3-1
J gene: TRBJ2-7
CDR3 protein: CASSQGAGGSYEQYF

V gene: TRBV15
J gene: TRBJ2-7
CDR3 protein: CATSRTGSEQYF

V gene: TRBV7-9
J gene: TRBJ1-4
CDR3 protein: CATPSREFGEKLFF

V gene: TRBV6-1
J gene: TRBJ2-6
CDR3 protein: CASRAGTAFSGANVLTF

V gene: TRBV7-2
J gene: TRBJ2-1
CDR3 protein: CASSLGRGNNEQFF

V gene: TRBV20-1
J gene: TRBJ1-3
CDR3 protein: CSARAVVSNTIYF

V gene: TRBV5-1
J gene: TRBJ1-1
CDR3 protein: CASSWTDLEPNTEAFF

V gene: TRBV21-1
J gene: TRBJ2-3
CDR3 protein: CASSSQGQGMIRDTQYF

V gene: TRBV7-2
J gene: TRBJ2-5
CDR3 protein: CASSWGLAGVETQYF

V gene: TRBV7-2
J gene: TRBJ2-5
CDR3 protein: CASSSPTEQETQYF

V gene: TRBV12-3/TRBV12-4
J gene: TRBJ2-7
CDR3 protein: CASSPGQGSIYEQYF

V gene: TRBV11-2
J gene: TRBJ2-3
CDR3 protein: CASKIAGPTDTQYF

V gene: TRBV20-1
J gene: TRBJ1-2
CDR3 protein: CSATRQGSQGYTF